This record concerns one T cell receptor beta chain sequence. Its antigen is as yet unknown. Through a sample-barcoded 5' primer and a J-beta primer mix, a second PCR was run for roughly 6 to 11 cycles. TCRdb re-called the 5' RACE reads with MiXCR, one entry per CDR3 protein. Of hundreds of thousands of distinct CDR3 sequences detected, around 21% appear once; the ten largest clones hold 3.5% to 4%. This specimen comes from a study of blood T cells in healthy people across ages. Overall study context: Per two T cells, about one barcoded beta molecule was captured through template switching.

Germline values: CDR1 SGHRS, CDR2 YFSETQ. The CDR3 sequence is 13 residues long. Trimming left V 3 bases short and J 4 bases short, with 11 bases between. Peripheral blood, about 9.4 milliliters per donor, was collected. Study-level findings and limits: The donors' CMV status was not determined, possibly confounding changes in expanded clonotypes.

The chain has TRBV5-1 and TRBJ2-7, with a tentative D call TRBD2 (6 bases). Sequencing was done on a sample of blood. This TCR came from a man in his 70s in good health. CDR3: CASSSEGGYEQYF. In DNA form, the CDR3 reads TGCGCCAGCAGCTCGGAGGGCGGGTACGAGCAGTACTTC.